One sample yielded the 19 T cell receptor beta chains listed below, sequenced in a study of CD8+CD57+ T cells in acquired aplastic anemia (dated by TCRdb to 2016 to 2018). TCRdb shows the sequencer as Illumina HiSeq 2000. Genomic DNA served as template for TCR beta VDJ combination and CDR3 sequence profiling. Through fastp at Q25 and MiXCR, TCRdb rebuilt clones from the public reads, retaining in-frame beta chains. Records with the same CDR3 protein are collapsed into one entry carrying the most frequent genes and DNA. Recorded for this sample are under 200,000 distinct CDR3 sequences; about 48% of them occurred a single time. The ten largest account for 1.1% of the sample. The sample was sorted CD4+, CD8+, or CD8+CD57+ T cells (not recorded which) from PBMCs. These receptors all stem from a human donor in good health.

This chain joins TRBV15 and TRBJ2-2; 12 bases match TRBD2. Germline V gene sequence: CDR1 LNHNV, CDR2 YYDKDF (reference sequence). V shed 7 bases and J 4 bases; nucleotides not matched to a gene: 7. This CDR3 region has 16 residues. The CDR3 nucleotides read TGTGCCACCAACCCGACTAGCGGGAGTTCCACCGGGGAGCTGTTTTTT. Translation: CATNPTSGSSTGELFF.

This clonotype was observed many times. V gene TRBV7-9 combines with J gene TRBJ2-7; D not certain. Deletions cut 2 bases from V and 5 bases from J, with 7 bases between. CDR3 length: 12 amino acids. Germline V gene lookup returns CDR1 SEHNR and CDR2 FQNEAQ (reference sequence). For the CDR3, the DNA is TGTGCCAGCAGCTTATTCGCGGACGAGCAGTACTTC. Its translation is CASSLFADEQYF.

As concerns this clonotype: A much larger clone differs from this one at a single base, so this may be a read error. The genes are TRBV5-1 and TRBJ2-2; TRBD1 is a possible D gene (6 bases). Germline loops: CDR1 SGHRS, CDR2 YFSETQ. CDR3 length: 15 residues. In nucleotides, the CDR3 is TGCGCCAGCAGCCCTGGCGCGGCAGGGGACGGGGACCTGTTTTTT. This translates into CASSPGAAGDGDLFF.

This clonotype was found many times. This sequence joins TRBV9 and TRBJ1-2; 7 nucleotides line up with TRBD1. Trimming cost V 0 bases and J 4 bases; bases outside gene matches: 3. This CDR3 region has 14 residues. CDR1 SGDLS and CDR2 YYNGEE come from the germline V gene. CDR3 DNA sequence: TGTGCCAGCAGCGTAGAGGGGGCCGGCTATGGCTACACCTTC. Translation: CASSVEGAGYGYTF.

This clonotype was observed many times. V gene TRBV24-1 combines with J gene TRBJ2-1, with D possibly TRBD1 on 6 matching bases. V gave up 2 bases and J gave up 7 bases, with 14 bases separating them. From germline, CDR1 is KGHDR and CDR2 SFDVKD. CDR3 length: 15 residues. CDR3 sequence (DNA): TGTGCCACCAGTGATTCAACACAGGGAAAGAATGAGCAGTTCTTC. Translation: CATSDSTQGKNEQFF.

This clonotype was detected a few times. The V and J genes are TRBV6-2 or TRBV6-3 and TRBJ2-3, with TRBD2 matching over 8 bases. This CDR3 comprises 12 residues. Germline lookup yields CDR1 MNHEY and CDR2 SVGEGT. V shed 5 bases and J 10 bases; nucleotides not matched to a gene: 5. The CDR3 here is CASSGTRVPQYF. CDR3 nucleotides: TGTGCCAGCAGTGGGACTAGAGTGCCGCAGTATTTT.

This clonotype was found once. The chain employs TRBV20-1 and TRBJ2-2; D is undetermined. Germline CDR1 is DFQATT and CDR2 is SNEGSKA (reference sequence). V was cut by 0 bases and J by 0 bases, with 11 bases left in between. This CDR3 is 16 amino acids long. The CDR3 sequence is CSARDVLVANTGELFF. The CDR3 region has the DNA TGCAGTGCTAGAGACGTACTGGTGGCGAACACCGGGGAGCTGTTTTTT.

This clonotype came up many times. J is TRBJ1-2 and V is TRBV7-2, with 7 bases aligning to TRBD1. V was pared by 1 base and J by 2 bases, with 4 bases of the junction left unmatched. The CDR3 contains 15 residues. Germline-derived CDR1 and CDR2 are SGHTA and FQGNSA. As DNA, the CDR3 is TGTGCCAGCAGCTTAGGGACAGGAACGAACTATGGCTACACCTTC. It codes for CASSLGTGTNYGYTF.

The CDR3: CATSAPAGGTYNEQFF. The CDR3 DNA reads TGTGCCACCAGTGCCCCAGCGGGGGGTACCTACAATGAGCAGTTCTTC. The chain combines TRBV24-1 with TRBJ2-1; 9 bases match TRBD2. CDR1 and CDR2 (germline): KGHDR, SFDVKD. The CDR3 loop spans 16 amino acids. The J segment lost 2 bases and the V segment lost 5 bases, leaving 6 bases of the junction unmatched.

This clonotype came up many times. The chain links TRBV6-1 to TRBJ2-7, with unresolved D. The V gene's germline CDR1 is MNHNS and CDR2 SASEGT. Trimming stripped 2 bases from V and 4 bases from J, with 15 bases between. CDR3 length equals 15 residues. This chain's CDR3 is CASSEREFEVYEQYF. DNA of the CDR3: TGTGCCAGCAGTGAAAGGGAATTTGAGGTATACGAGCAGTACTTC.

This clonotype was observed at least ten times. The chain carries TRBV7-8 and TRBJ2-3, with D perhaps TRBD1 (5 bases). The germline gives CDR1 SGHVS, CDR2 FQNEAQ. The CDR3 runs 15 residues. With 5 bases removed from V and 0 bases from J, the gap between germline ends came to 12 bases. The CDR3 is CASSPQGASTDTQYF. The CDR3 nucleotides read TGTGCCAGCAGCCCCCAGGGCGCCAGCACAGATACGCAGTATTTT.

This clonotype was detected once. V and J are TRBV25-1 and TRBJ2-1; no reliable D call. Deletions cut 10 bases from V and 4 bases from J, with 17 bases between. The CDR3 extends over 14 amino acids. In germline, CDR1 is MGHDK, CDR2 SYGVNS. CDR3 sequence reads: CATQIAWGYNEQFF. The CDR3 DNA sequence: TGTGCCACACAAATAGCATGGGGATACAATGAGCAGTTCTTC.

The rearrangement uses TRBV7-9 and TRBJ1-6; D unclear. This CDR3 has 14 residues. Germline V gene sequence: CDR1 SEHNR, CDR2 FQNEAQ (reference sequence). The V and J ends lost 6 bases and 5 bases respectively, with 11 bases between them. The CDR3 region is CASRAEGNNSPLHF. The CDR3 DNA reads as TGTGCCAGCAGGGCGGAAGGGAATAATTCACCCCTCCACTTT.

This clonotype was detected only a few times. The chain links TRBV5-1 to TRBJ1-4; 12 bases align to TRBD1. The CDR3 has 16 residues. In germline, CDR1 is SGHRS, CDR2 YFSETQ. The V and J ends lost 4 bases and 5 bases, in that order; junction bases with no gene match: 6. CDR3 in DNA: TGCGCCAGCAGCACCGGGACAGGGGGCCCGAATGAAAAACTGTTTTTT. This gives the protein CASSTGTGGPNEKLFF.

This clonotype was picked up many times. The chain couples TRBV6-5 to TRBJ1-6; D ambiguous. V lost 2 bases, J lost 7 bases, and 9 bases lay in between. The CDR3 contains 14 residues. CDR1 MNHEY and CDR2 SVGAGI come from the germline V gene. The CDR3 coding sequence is TGTGCCAGCAGTTACAGGCAAACAAATTCACCCCTCCACTTT. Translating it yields CASSYRQTNSPLHF.

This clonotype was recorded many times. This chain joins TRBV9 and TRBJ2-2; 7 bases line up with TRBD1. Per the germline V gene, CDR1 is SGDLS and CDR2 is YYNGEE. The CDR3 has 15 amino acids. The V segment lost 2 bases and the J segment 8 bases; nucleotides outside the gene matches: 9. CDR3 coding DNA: TGTGCCAGCAGCGTGACAGGGTTGAGGACAGGGGAGCTGTTTTTT. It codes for CASSVTGLRTGELFF.

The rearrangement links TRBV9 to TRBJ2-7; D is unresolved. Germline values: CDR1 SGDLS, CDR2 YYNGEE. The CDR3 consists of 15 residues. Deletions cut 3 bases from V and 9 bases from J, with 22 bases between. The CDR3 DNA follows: TGTGCCAGCAGCGCGTCCCTGTCTGGTCGGTCGGGGCAGTACTTC. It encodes CASSASLSGRSGQYF.

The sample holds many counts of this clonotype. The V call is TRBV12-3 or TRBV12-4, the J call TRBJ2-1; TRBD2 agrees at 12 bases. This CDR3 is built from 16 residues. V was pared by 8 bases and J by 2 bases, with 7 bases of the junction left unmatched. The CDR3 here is CASLRTSGITYNEQFF. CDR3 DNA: TGTGCCAGCCTTAGGACTAGCGGGATTACCTACAATGAGCAGTTCTTC.

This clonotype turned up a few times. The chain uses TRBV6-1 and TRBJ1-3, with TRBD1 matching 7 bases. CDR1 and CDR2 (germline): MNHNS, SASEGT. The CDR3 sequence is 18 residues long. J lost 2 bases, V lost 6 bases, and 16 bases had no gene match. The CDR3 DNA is TGTGCCAGCAGCCCCCTGTCGACCAGAGACAGGGCTGGAAACACCATATATTTT. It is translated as CASSPLSTRDRAGNTIYF.